One and the same sample provided the 13 T cell receptor beta chains below, sequenced in a study of blood T cell repertoires in COVID-19. Repertoires were generated with immunoSEQ multiplex PCR, while TCRdb's copy carries only in-frame clones and drops some. The sample records 330,000 or so clones, about 90% being singletons. Sequencing input: PBMCs or T cells enriched from blood (not recorded which). The receptors were sampled from a man aged 35 to 55 in a cohort exposed to, infected with or recovered from COVID-19 (not recorded which).

V and J are TRBV6-6 and TRBJ1-1; a weak D match, TRBD1 (5 bases). Per germline, CDR1 MNHNY and CDR2 SVGAGI (reference sequence). The CDR3 totals 12 residues. V was trimmed by 2 bases and J by 11 bases, leaving 12 bases between them. CDR3 nucleotides: TGTGCCAGCAGTTACGGAGGGGTCTATGCTTTCTTT. Translated: CASSYGGVYAFF.

The J gene is TRBJ2-2, the V gene TRBV19; the D is unclear. From germline, CDR1 is LNHDA and CDR2 SQIVND (reference sequence). The V end lost 3 bases, the J end lost 0 bases, and 11 bases lay between the germline ends. The CDR3 consists of 16 residues. CDR3 coding DNA: TGTGCCAGTAGTATTGTTGGCGGCACGAACACCGGGGAGCTGTTTTTT. Amino acids: CASSIVGGTNTGELFF.

In its sample, this clone was seen once. The chain is built from TRBV5-8 and TRBJ2-1; 8 nucleotides line up with TRBD2. Germline CDR1 and CDR2: SGHTS and YDEGEE. The CDR3 contains 13 residues. V lost 5 bases, J lost 6 bases, and 4 bases stayed unmatched. The CDR3 spells CASRRGAGNEQFF. DNA for the CDR3: TGTGCCAGCAGGCGGGGGGCGGGCAATGAGCAGTTCTTC.

The J gene is TRBJ2-3, the V gene TRBV5-1; 11 bases fit TRBD2. V gave up 5 bases and J gave up 5 bases; unmatched junction bases: 7. The germline CDR1 and CDR2 sequences are SGHRS and YFSETQ. CDR3 size: 15 residues. The CDR3 nucleotides read TGCGCCAGCAGTTCGGGACTAGCGGCGCAAGATACGCAGTATTTT. This codes for CASSSGLAAQDTQYF.

This sequence joins TRBV10-1 and TRBJ1-1; D possibly corresponds to TRBD1 (6 bases). V was trimmed by 9 bases and J by 5 bases, leaving 16 bases between them. CDR3 length: 13 residues. The germline V gene has CDR1 WNHNN and CDR2 SYGVQD (reference sequence). The CDR3 DNA reads TGCGCCAGTAGAGGACAGTTCGGGACTGAAGCTTTCTTT. This encodes CASRGQFGTEAFF.

This sequence joins TRBV30 and TRBJ1-2; TRBD1 matches at 11 bases. CDR3 size: 14 residues. The junction had 6 bases not matched to a gene; V was cut back by 0 bases and J by 9 bases. Germline-derived CDR1 and CDR2 are GTSNPN and SVGIG (reference sequence). In DNA form, the CDR3 reads TGTGCCTGGAGTGTACTTTGGACAGGGGGCAGCTACACCTTC. Its protein product is CAWSVLWTGGSYTF.

The rearrangement uses TRBV2 and TRBJ2-1; a weak D match, TRBD1 (5 bases). The CDR3 covers 15 residues. V dropped 2 bases and J dropped 0 bases, with 8 bases sitting between them. Germline CDR1 is SNHLY and CDR2 is FYNNEI. As DNA, the CDR3 is TGTGCCAGCAGTGAATACAGGCCCTCCTACAATGAGCAGTTCTTC. This encodes CASSEYRPSYNEQFF.

The genes are TRBV10-3 and TRBJ1-4; TRBD1 matches 10 bases. The CDR3 contains 15 residues. Trimming at V came to 0 bases and at J to 7 bases, leaving 2 bases not matched to a gene. The V gene's germline CDR1 is ENHRY and CDR2 SYGVKD. CDR3 region: CAISESGQGGEKLFF. CDR3 DNA sequence: TGTGCCATCAGTGAGTCCGGACAGGGGGGTGAAAAACTGTTTTTT.

Only one count was recorded for this clone. The chain employs TRBV7-3 and TRBJ2-1, with no clear D. The CDR3 runs to 15 residues. Trimming stripped 5 bases from V and 2 bases from J, with 13 bases between. Germline V gene lookup returns CDR1 SGHTA and CDR2 FQGTGA. CDR3 nucleotide sequence: TGTGCCAGCAGCCCCGACTTAAGCACCTACAATGAGCAGTTCTTC. Translated: CASSPDLSTYNEQFF.

Concerning this clone: Other DNA sequences of this sample code for an identical CDR3. The CDR3 region has the DNA TGTGCCAGCAGTCTTCAGGGAATGAACACTGAAGCTTTCTTT. As protein: CASSLQGMNTEAFF. J is TRBJ1-1 and V is TRBV2; tentative D call: TRBD1 (5 bases). Trimming cost V 5 bases and J 0 bases, with 10 bases left between them. Germline V gene sequence: CDR1 SNHLY, CDR2 FYNNEI. CDR3 length equals 14 residues.

The chain uses TRBV11-3 and TRBJ2-1; D gene ambiguous. Germline values: CDR1 SGHNT, CDR2 YENEEA. This CDR3 spans 16 amino acids. V dropped 3 bases and J dropped 4 bases, with 16 bases sitting between them. The CDR3 sequence: CASSLRPDLRYNEQFF. Written as DNA, the CDR3 is TGTGCCAGCAGCTTGCGCCCCGACTTAAGATACAATGAGCAGTTCTTC.

The gene calls are TRBV6-5 and TRBJ1-5, with TRBD1 matching 8 bases. The trim removed 7 bases at V and 7 bases at J, leaving 6 bases unmatched. This CDR3 has 13 residues. Germline CDR1 and CDR2: MNHEY and SVGAGI. The CDR3, as DNA: TGTGCCAGCAAAGGGGCAGGGGGCCAGCCCCAGCATTTT. It specifies CASKGAGGQPQHF.

This rearrangement joins TRBV5-1 to TRBJ1-3; maybe TRBD1 (5 bases). Germline V lookup: CDR1 SGHRS, CDR2 YFSETQ. The CDR3 is made up of 15 amino acids. Trimming shortened V by 3 bases and J by 3 bases, and 13 bases separated the two germline ends. The CDR3 DNA reads as TGCGCCAGCAGCTCGGCCTCGGGGGGTGGAAACACCATATATTTT. Its protein product is CASSSASGGGNTIYF.